What follows is one T cell receptor beta chain and its context. Its antigen is unknown. These data come from a study of metastatic and nonmetastatic thyroid tumors. General study findings and limits: Benign nodules were reported to have significantly lower TCR beta diversity than malignant thyroid tumors, in blood and tumor.

No patient had received any treatment before thyroid surgery. Per germline, CDR1 DFQATT and CDR2 SNEGSKA (reference sequence). This CDR3 is 18 amino acids long. The V segment lost 3 bases and the J segment 5 bases; nucleotides outside the gene matches: 19. In the authors' methods: The authors used CDR3 differences across clinicopathological groups to build a distant-metastasis classifier for papillary thyroid cancer. TCRdb reassembled clones from the PCR reads with MiXCR. The V and J calls reflect TCRdb's pipeline rather than the authors' work. The sample lists some 17,000 clones; roughly a quarter were seen once.

The V gene is TRBV20-1, the J gene TRBJ2-3; TRBD2 aligns across 8 bases. The sample taken for sequencing was adjacent normal tissue. The clonotype comes from a female donor with papillary thyroid cancer or a benign thyroid nodule (not recorded which). Some clones in this sample may be carry-over from other donors' samples. The CDR3 sequence is CSARDQAIGGRTKDTQYF. As DNA, the CDR3 is TGCAGTGCTAGGGATCAGGCGATCGGCGGGAGGACCAAAGATACGCAGTATTTT.